This T cell receptor (beta chain) was profiled in a study of Graves' ophthalmopathy and Graves' hyperthyroidism. Study findings and constraints: In separating ophthalmopathy from stable hyperthyroidism, a 13-signature model achieved 85% to 90% sensitivity and 81.08% specificity.

This clonotype was observed at least ten times. Its antigen is not identified. Investigators amplified TCR beta CDR3 regions from RNA transcripts. The library came from an HTBI-primed first-round RT-PCR and a second-round multiplex PCR. MiXCR was run by TCRdb on the multiplex PCR reads, yielding one entry per CDR3 protein. Found here are 680,000 or so distinct CDR3 sequences, about a fifth of them singletons; the top ten hold more than 5.5%. Stable hyperthyroidism denotes an absence of ophthalmopathy throughout 18 months of follow-up. Exclusion criteria comprised other autoimmune diseases, uncontrolled infections, pregnancy or lactation in patients. Someone took the PBMCs out of 8.5 to 10 ml of fresh peripheral blood. Germline values: CDR1 SQVTM, CDR2 ANQGSEA. The CDR3 is made up of 11 amino acids. V was clipped by 6 bases and J by 5 bases, with 10 bases between them.

The sequence was obtained from a woman between 18 and 30 years old with stable Graves' hyperthyroidism. Some clones in this sample may be carry-over from other donors' samples. The chain carries TRBV29-1 and TRBJ2-5, with a tentative D call TRBD2 (6 bases). The sample consisted of peripheral blood. CDR3 sequence reads: CSVGGEETQYF. In DNA form, the CDR3 reads TGCAGCGTGGGGGGTGAGGAGACCCAGTACTTC.